Detailed here is one T cell receptor (beta chain). Its antigen is not known. The record originates from a study of T cell responses to AZD1222 COVID-19 vaccine. Sequencing used immunoSEQ multiplex PCR; TCRdb keeps in-frame clones, though not all of them. Altogether around 120,000 clones are present, about 93% being singletons, with the ten largest covering less than 6%. Study-level findings and limits: Baseline seropositivity occurred in only six AZD1222 recipients. Increased Spike-specific TCR breadth and depth were observed after two AZD1222 doses. Females made up more of the donors, who were largely white British, and clonal diversity may have come out too low.

V lost 5 bases and J 12 bases, leaving 14 bases between the germline ends. This CDR3 has 12 amino acids. Germline-derived CDR1 and CDR2 are MNHNS and SASEGT. Investigators merged groups given second doses at roughly 4 or roughly 12 weeks. The V gene is TRBV6-1, the J gene TRBJ2-4; the D gene could be TRBD1 or TRBD2 (6 bases each). The TCR sequence derives from an adult who received the AZD1222 COVID-19 vaccine. Sequencing was performed on peripheral blood, taken 28 days after the second AZD1222 dose. Written as DNA, the CDR3 is TGTGCCAGCAGTTCCCGGCCGGGGGCTCAGTACTTC. Protein sequence: CASSSRPGAQYF.